The clone carrying this T cell receptor (beta chain) was observed a handful of times. The time point was: patch test 1, 2 weeks after DPC sensitization. Treatment: therapeutic diphenylcyclopropenone sensitization with weekly scalp DPC. Alopecia patients deemed DPC-suitable, aged 18 to 70, excluding pregnancy. Unique molecular identifiers were attached to individual cDNA molecules within the library. TCRdb reprocessed the RACE reads with MiXCR, giving one entry per CDR3 protein. This table has about 74,000 distinct CDR3 sequences, approximately 35% appearing once. This record comes from a study of human T cells and chemical hapten exposure. After removal of 5 bases from V and 2 bases from J, the junction contained 11 bases not matched to a gene. CDR1 PRHDT and CDR2 FYEKMQ come from the germline V gene (reference sequence). The CDR3 totals 18 residues.

The chain joins TRBV13 to TRBJ2-7; 14 bases match TRBD2. The clonotype was recovered from a man aged 40-49 years with alopecia areata. Some clones in this sample may be carry-over from other donors' samples. The sample here was whole blood, taken in connection with sensitization to the hapten diphenylcyclopropenone (DPC). The DNA of the CDR3 is TGTGCCAGCAGCCTCACCGGGACTAGCGGGAGAGGCCCCTACGAGCAGTACTTC. Amino acid sequence: CASSLTGTSGRGPYEQYF.